One sample yielded the 14 T cell receptor beta chains listed below, sequenced in a study of blood T cell repertoires in COVID-19. Sequenced by immunoSEQ multiplex PCR; TCRdb stores in-frame clones only, minus some. This sample has over 150,000 clones, with roughly 84% found just once. The specimen sequenced was peripheral blood. These receptors were collected from a human donor in a cohort sampled during active COVID-19.

This rearrangement joins TRBV30 to TRBJ2-7, with unresolved D. Germline V CDR1 and CDR2: GTSNPN, SVGIG (reference sequence). CDR3 length: 12 amino acids. V was cut by 0 bases and J by 7 bases, with 10 bases left in between. This CDR3 reads CAWSVLGLEQYF. CDR3 DNA: TGTGCCTGGAGTGTACTCGGGTTAGAGCAGTACTTC.

The chain joins TRBV28 to TRBJ1-5; 8 nucleotides align to TRBD1. Germline CDR1 MDHEN, CDR2 SYDVKM. V was pared by 5 bases and J by 8 bases, with 17 bases of the junction left unmatched. The CDR3 spans 17 residues. The CDR3 loop reads CASSLVRRTGQRKPQHF. The CDR3 DNA follows: TGTGCCAGCAGTCTAGTAAGGCGGACAGGGCAGAGAAAGCCCCAGCATTTT.

The V and J genes are TRBV5-4 and TRBJ2-1, with D possibly matching TRBD1 (5 bases). The CDR3 length is 16 residues. Trimming stripped 4 bases from V and 8 bases from J, with 22 bases between. Germline CDR1 reads SGHNT; CDR2 reads YYREEE (reference sequence). DNA of the CDR3: TGTGCCAGCAGCCGTCCGTTTACAGGCGGAAGCGATGAGCAGTTCTTC. Its protein product is CASSRPFTGGSDEQFF. The variable domain in full, with the rest retrieved from reference TRBV5-4 and TRBJ2-1, is ETGVTQSPTHLIKTRGQQVTLRCSSQSGHNTVSWYQQALGQGPQFIFQYYREEENGRGNFPPRFSGLQFPNYSSELNVNALELDDSALYLCASSRPFTGGSDEQFFGPGTRLTVL.

This clone turned up a few times. The V gene is TRBV4-2, the J gene TRBJ2-7; 11 bases are a match to TRBD2. This CDR3 spans 17 amino acids. V lost 2 bases and J lost 2; bases outside the gene matches: 8. Germline lookup yields CDR1 LGHNA and CDR2 YNFKEQ. CDR3 protein: CASSQRLAGGETYEQYF. Written as DNA, the CDR3 is TGTGCCAGCAGCCAACGGCTAGCGGGAGGAGAAACCTACGAGCAGTACTTC.

The chain uses TRBV5-5 and TRBJ1-1; 8 positions match TRBD1. The V segment lost 0 bases and the J segment 0 bases; nucleotides outside the gene matches: 4. The CDR3 totals 16 residues. Germline V gene sequence: CDR1 SGHKS, CDR2 YYEKEE (reference sequence). The CDR3 protein is CASSLAPGQVNTEAFF. Here the CDR3 DNA reads TGTGCCAGCAGCTTGGCCCCGGGACAGGTGAACACTGAAGCTTTCTTT.

This sequence joins TRBV5-6 and TRBJ2-2, with 9 bases aligning to TRBD2. Trimming removed 5 bases from V and 4 bases from J; junction bases left unmatched: 12. Germline loops: CDR1 SGHDT, CDR2 YYEEEE. The CDR3 runs 17 residues. In nucleotides, the CDR3 is TGTGCCAGCAGTTTGATGGGCGGACTAGCGACCACCGGGGAGCTGTTTTTT. As protein: CASSLMGGLATTGELFF.

The J gene is TRBJ1-4, the V gene TRBV6-6; perhaps TRBD1 as D (6 bases). Germline-derived CDR1 and CDR2 are MNHNY and SVGAGI (reference sequence). The CDR3 covers 13 residues. Trimming cost V 0 bases and J 13 bases, with 12 bases left between them. The chain's CDR3 is CASSYSRTDGLFF. The DNA for the CDR3 is TGTGCCAGCAGTTACTCTCGGACAGACGGACTGTTTTTT.

The rearrangement joins TRBV24-1 to TRBJ1-6; D gene unclear. This CDR3 has 12 residues. Trimming removed 10 bases at V and 7 bases at J, with 10 bases between. Germline V gene sequence: CDR1 KGHDR, CDR2 SFDVKD. The CDR3 sequence: CATPEENSPLHF. In DNA form, the CDR3 reads TGTGCCACGCCTGAAGAGAATTCACCCCTCCACTTT.

This chain links TRBV7-2 with TRBJ1-1, with D uncertain. Germline-derived CDR1 and CDR2 are SGHTA and FQGNSA. The CDR3 has 15 residues. Trimming shortened V by 1 base and J by 1 base, and 10 bases separated the two germline ends. In DNA, the CDR3 is TGTGCCAGCAGCTTAGAGTCACAGAGGAACACTGAAGCTTTCTTT. Protein sequence: CASSLESQRNTEAFF. Drawing the rest from reference TRBV7-2 and TRBJ1-1, the complete variable domain is GAGVSQSPSNKVTEKGKDVELRCDPISGHTALYWYRQSLGQGLEFLIYFQGNSAPDKSGLPSDRFSAERTGGSVSTLTIQRTQQEDSAVYLCASSLESQRNTEAFFGQGTRLTVV.

This rearrangement joins TRBV7-9 to TRBJ1-5; TRBD1 matches 7 bases. CDR3 length: 15 amino acids. CDR1 is SEHNR and CDR2 is FQNEAQ in the germline V gene (reference sequence). With 6 bases clipped from V and 4 bases from J, the junction kept 9 bases outside the gene matches. The CDR3 sequence: CASSHPGTENQPQHF. Here the CDR3 DNA reads TGTGCCAGCAGTCACCCCGGGACAGAAAATCAGCCCCAGCATTTT.

The chain links TRBV28 to TRBJ2-7, with TRBD1 matching over 9 bases. This CDR3 is built from 15 residues. Germline CDR1 and CDR2: MDHEN and SYDVKM. With V trimmed by 3 bases and J by 7 bases, 10 bases remained unmatched. In DNA, the CDR3 is TGTGCCAGCAGTTTTTTGGACAGGGGAGGGAAGGAGCAGTACTTC. Protein sequence: CASSFLDRGGKEQYF.

The chain couples TRBV5-1 to TRBJ2-7; 8 bases match TRBD1. This CDR3 region has 16 residues. In germline, CDR1 is SGHRS, CDR2 YFSETQ. V lost 4 bases and J lost 3; bases outside the gene matches: 12. This CDR3 reads CASSEMTGASLYEQYF. The CDR3 DNA reads as TGCGCCAGCAGCGAAATGACAGGGGCCTCTCTCTACGAGCAGTACTTC.

The chain has TRBV7-9 and TRBJ2-1; unclear D gene. CDR3 length equals 14 residues. V was shortened by 5 bases and J by 10 bases, with 18 bases between the two germline ends. In germline, CDR1 is SEHNR, CDR2 FQNEAQ (reference sequence). CDR3 protein: CASSQKATFPEQFF. The CDR3 bases are TGTGCCAGCAGCCAAAAAGCGACTTTTCCGGAGCAGTTCTTC.

The V call is TRBV27, the J call TRBJ1-1, with 11 bases that match TRBD1. The CDR3 consists of 15 residues. Germline CDR1 and CDR2: MNHEY and SMNVEV (reference sequence). V shed 5 bases, J shed 3 bases, and the junction held 5 bases outside the gene matches. The CDR3 spells CASSRTGGFDTEAFF. The CDR3 DNA reads TGTGCCAGCAGTCGGACAGGGGGCTTTGACACTGAAGCTTTCTTT.